Presented here are 17 T cell receptor beta chains from one specimen sequenced in a study of cytomegalovirus exposure and HLA in healthy donors. It was with 60 Vbeta and 13 Jbeta primers that the PCR ran. Data came from immunoSEQ multiplex PCR; TCRdb stores just in-frame clones and leaves some out. The table includes approximately 100,000 clones, roughly 70% detected once. The sample taken for sequencing was PBMCs. The receptors stem from a male donor in good health and CMV-seropositive.

This rearrangement joins TRBV7-2 to TRBJ2-7; D is unclear. The CDR3 has 12 amino acids. Germline V CDR1 and CDR2: SGHTA, FQGNSA. Trimming removed 5 bases at V and 3 bases at J, with 8 bases between. CDR3 sequence reads: CASSRVDYEQYF. CDR3 DNA: TGTGCCAGCAGCCGAGTAGACTACGAGCAGTACTTC. The whole variable domain, filled in from reference TRBV7-2 and TRBJ2-7, reads GAGVSQSPSNKVTEKGKDVELRCDPISGHTALYWYRQSLGQGLEFLIYFQGNSAPDKSGLPSDRFSAERTGGSVSTLTIQRTQQEDSAVYLCASSRVDYEQYFGPGTRLTVT.

The CDR3 DNA is TGTGCCAGCAGTTCCAGCCGGGGGTGGTACGAGCAGTACTTC. It translates to CASSSSRGWYEQYF. This chain connects TRBV27 to TRBJ2-7, with D possibly matching TRBD2 (6 bases). The V end lost 4 bases, the J end lost 4 bases, and 14 bases lay between the germline ends. The CDR3 sequence is 14 residues long. CDR1 is MNHEY, CDR2 SMNVEV, per germline (reference sequence).

This sequence joins TRBV27 and TRBJ1-6; D ambiguous. Deletions cut 3 bases from V and 0 bases from J, with 12 bases between. The germline V gene encodes CDR1 MNHEY and CDR2 SMNVEV (reference sequence). This CDR3 region has 17 residues. The CDR3 sequence is CASSFVRGASYNSPLHF. The CDR3 DNA reads TGTGCCAGCAGTTTCGTACGGGGTGCCTCCTATAATTCACCCCTCCACTTT.

This sequence joins TRBV7-2 and TRBJ1-2; TRBD1 might be the D (6 bases). Germline CDR1 reads SGHTA; CDR2 reads FQGNSA. This CDR3 is 16 amino acids long. Trimming removed 0 bases at V and 4 bases at J, with 15 bases between. The CDR3 DNA reads as TGTGCCAGCAGCTTAGCGTCTCGGGGGGGCCTCTATGGCTACACCTTC. Translating it yields CASSLASRGGLYGYTF. The full variable domain, its missing parts supplied by reference TRBV7-2 and TRBJ1-2, is GAGVSQSPSNKVTEKGKDVELRCDPISGHTALYWYRQSLGQGLEFLIYFQGNSAPDKSGLPSDRFSAERTGGSVSTLTIQRTQQEDSAVYLCASSLASRGGLYGYTFGSGTRLTVV.

This chain joins TRBV28 and TRBJ1-5; D uncertain. The CDR3 length is 11 residues. Deletions cut 3 bases from V and 13 bases from J, with 10 bases between. Germline CDR1 reads MDHEN; CDR2 reads SYDVKM. The CDR3 loop is CASSLELGQHF. CDR3 nucleotide sequence: TGTGCCAGCAGTTTGGAGCTAGGACAGCATTTT.

The V call is TRBV19, the J call TRBJ2-2, with D tentatively TRBD2 (5 bases). The CDR3 runs 14 residues. Germline values: CDR1 LNHDA, CDR2 SQIVND (reference sequence). V lost 6 bases and J lost 4, with 12 bases in between. In DNA, the CDR3 is TGTGCCAGTAGGGGTTTGCGGGCCACCGGGGAGCTGTTTTTT. This codes for CASRGLRATGELFF.

The chain couples TRBV27 to TRBJ2-7, with 8 bases aligning to TRBD2. Germline lookup yields CDR1 MNHEY and CDR2 SMNVEV (reference sequence). V gave up 0 bases and J gave up 4 bases; unmatched junction bases: 17. The CDR3 runs to 19 residues. The CDR3 spells CASSLSRRLSGTIPYEQYF. The CDR3 region has the DNA TGTGCCAGCAGTTTATCTCGAAGGCTTAGCGGGACGATCCCGTACGAGCAGTACTTC.

The genes are TRBV7-3 and TRBJ2-2; TRBD1 aligns across 8 bases. Germline V gene sequence: CDR1 SGHTA, CDR2 FQGTGA. V lost 1 base and J lost 4; bases outside the gene matches: 8. CDR3 size: 17 residues. The DNA of the CDR3 is TGTGCCAGCAGCTTAATGGCTGACAGGGGCCTCACCGGGGAGCTGTTTTTT. This sequence encodes CASSLMADRGLTGELFF.

The chain couples TRBV4-2 to TRBJ2-1; tentatively, D is TRBD2 (5 bases). V gave up 0 bases and J gave up 4 bases, with 25 bases separating them. Germline loops: CDR1 LGHNA, CDR2 YNFKEQ. The CDR3 spans 20 residues. CDR3 amino acids: CASSQDIGNNFGGGYNEQFF. CDR3 sequence (DNA): TGTGCCAGCAGCCAAGATATAGGCAATAATTTCGGTGGAGGATACAATGAGCAGTTCTTC.

V usage is TRBV7-9 and J usage is TRBJ2-1; TRBD2 agrees at 13 bases. Germline CDR1 and CDR2: SEHNR and FQNEAQ (reference sequence). V lost 4 bases, J lost 8 bases, and 8 bases stayed unmatched. This CDR3 has 16 residues. CDR3 coding DNA: TGTGCCAGCAGCTCTTCGGGACTAGCGGGATGGCATGAGCAGTTCTTC. Translation gives CASSSSGLAGWHEQFF.

This clone was seen a few times. V usage is TRBV28 and J usage is TRBJ1-6, with a possible D match to TRBD1 (5 bases). CDR3 length: 15 amino acids. Germline V gives CDR1 MDHEN, CDR2 SYDVKM. V was cut by 7 bases and J by 7 bases, with 17 bases left in between. CDR3 region: CASMGSPRGNSPLHF. For the CDR3, the DNA is TGTGCCAGCATGGGATCTCCTCGGGGGAATTCACCCCTCCACTTT.

This chain links TRBV5-1 with TRBJ1-1, with D tentatively TRBD1 (5 bases). Germline V CDR1 and CDR2: SGHRS, YFSETQ. Trimming took off 0 bases at V and 1 base at J, with 13 bases between the two ends. The CDR3 consists of 16 residues. The CDR3 region has the DNA TGCGCCAGCAGCTTGGAGGTCGGGGGAAGGAACACTGAAGCTTTCTTT. It translates to CASSLEVGGRNTEAFF. Combining the CDR3 with reference TRBV5-1 and TRBJ1-1 gives the whole variable domain KAGVTQTPRYLIKTRGQQVTLSCSPISGHRSVSWYQQTPGQGLQFLFEYFSETQRNKGNFPGRFSGRQFSNSRSEMNVSTLELGDSALYLCASSLEVGGRNTEAFFGQGTRLTVV.

The CDR3 spells CARGIDRGRDTGELFF. Here the CDR3 DNA reads TGTGCCAGAGGAATTGACAGGGGAAGGGACACCGGGGAGCTGTTTTTT. This chain connects TRBV6-4 to TRBJ2-2, with 8 nucleotides matching TRBD1. Germline loops: CDR1 MRHNA, CDR2 SNTAGT. The V segment lost 9 bases and the J segment 3 bases; nucleotides outside the gene matches: 12. The CDR3 has 16 residues.

The sample holds one count of this clone. The genes are TRBV5-4 and TRBJ1-3; D call uncertain. This CDR3 is built from 15 residues. Germline lookup yields CDR1 SGHNT and CDR2 YYREEE (reference sequence). With 0 bases removed from V and 3 bases from J, the gap between germline ends came to 10 bases. The CDR3 reads CASSLDAGSGNTIYF. In DNA form, the CDR3 reads TGTGCCAGCAGCTTGGACGCGGGGAGTGGAAACACCATATATTTT. Supplemented by reference TRBV5-4 and TRBJ1-3, the full variable domain reads ETGVTQSPTHLIKTRGQQVTLRCSSQSGHNTVSWYQQALGQGPQFIFQYYREEENGRGNFPPRFSGLQFPNYSSELNVNALELDDSALYLCASSLDAGSGNTIYFGEGSWLTVV.

The chain is built from TRBV27 and TRBJ1-2, with 8 bases matching TRBD1. From germline, CDR1 is MNHEY and CDR2 SMNVEV (reference sequence). V lost 2 bases, J lost 3 bases, and 5 bases stayed unmatched. The CDR3 totals 15 residues. The CDR3 bases are TGTGCCAGCAGTTTAGCGGGACAGGCCTACTATGGCTACACCTTC. Translating it yields CASSLAGQAYYGYTF.

The rearrangement joins TRBV5-1 to TRBJ1-5, with D tentatively TRBD1 (6 bases). Deletions cut 4 bases from V and 5 bases from J, with 16 bases between. This CDR3 is 15 amino acids long. CDR1 and CDR2 (germline): SGHRS, YFSETQ. As DNA, the CDR3 is TGCGCCAGCAGCCTTATGGGGGCTCCTGATCAGCCCCAGCATTTT. It is translated as CASSLMGAPDQPQHF.

The chain has TRBV10-3 and TRBJ1-1; D is unresolved. The CDR3 has 17 residues. Germline-derived CDR1 and CDR2 are ENHRY and SYGVKD. V lost 1 base, J lost 0 bases, and 15 bases lay in between. The CDR3 DNA reads TGTGCCATCAGTGAGTGGTCGGCGGGTGGAATGAACACTGAAGCTTTCTTT. The encoded protein is CAISEWSAGGMNTEAFF.